The 23 T cell receptor beta chains below all came from one sample that was sequenced in a study of cytomegalovirus exposure and HLA in healthy donors. PCR amplification relied on 60 Vbeta primers (plus 13 Jbeta primers). Generated by immunoSEQ multiplex PCR, the TCRdb table keeps only in-frame clones and is missing some. The sample lists about 170,000 clones, roughly 80% occurring once. Material: PBMCs. Receptors originate from a woman younger than 35 in good health and CMV-seronegative.

The rearrangement joins TRBV19 to TRBJ2-7; 9 bases agree with TRBD2. This CDR3 contains 15 residues. V trimming: 4 bases; J trimming: 2 bases; junction bases outside the gene matches: 6. Germline V lookup: CDR1 LNHDA, CDR2 SQIVND (reference sequence). CDR3: CASSTGAGGTYEQYF. The CDR3, as DNA: TGTGCCAGTAGTACCGGAGCGGGAGGAACCTACGAGCAGTACTTC. Using reference TRBV19 and TRBJ2-7 for the parts outside the CDR3, the full variable domain is DGGITQSPKYLFRKEGQNVTLSCEQNLNHDAMYWYRQDPGQGLRLIYYSQIVNDFQKGDIAEGYSVSREKKESFPLTVTSAQKNPTAFYLCASSTGAGGTYEQYFGPGTRLTVT.

In nucleotides, the CDR3 is TGTGCCAGCAGCTCTAGCGGGATCCAGTACTTC. Its translation is CASSSSGIQYF. The V gene is TRBV7-2, the J gene TRBJ2-4; the match to TRBD2 covers 9 bases. Germline V gene lookup returns CDR1 SGHTA and CDR2 FQGNSA. The junction had 2 bases not matched to a gene; V was cut back by 4 bases and J by 13 bases. The CDR3 has 11 residues.

J is TRBJ2-2 and V is TRBV4-3, with 7 bases that match TRBD1. Trimming at V came to 1 base and at J to 5 bases, leaving 4 bases not matched to a gene. This CDR3 spans 15 amino acids. CDR1 LGHNA and CDR2 YSLEER come from the germline V gene. The DNA for the CDR3 is TGCGCCAGCAGCCAAGGGACAGGCCGTACCGGGGAGCTGTTTTTT. Its translation: CASSQGTGRTGELFF.

This clone was recorded only once. The J gene is TRBJ2-1, the V gene TRBV13, with a weak D call TRBD2 (6 bases). V was clipped by 5 bases and J by 5 bases, with 13 bases between them. The CDR3 spans 14 residues. Germline lookup yields CDR1 PRHDT and CDR2 FYEKMQ (reference sequence). The DNA for the CDR3 is TGTGCCAGCAGCGTCCGGCGGGGAAACAATGAGCAGTTCTTC. Encoded protein: CASSVRRGNNEQFF.

The V call is TRBV27, the J call TRBJ2-7; weak D call: TRBD2 (5 bases). Trimming pared 10 bases from V and 5 bases from J, leaving 15 bases between. The CDR3 sequence is 12 residues long. Germline CDR1 is MNHEY and CDR2 is SMNVEV (reference sequence). The CDR3 protein is CAIPRGRNEQYF. The CDR3 DNA sequence: TGTGCCATCCCCCGGGGAAGAAACGAGCAGTACTTC.

The chain carries TRBV19 and TRBJ2-5, with D possibly matching TRBD2 (5 bases). Near its end, the DNA agrees better with TRBJ2-7, so the J call may be wrong. The CDR3 loop spans 13 amino acids. Germline V gene sequence: CDR1 LNHDA, CDR2 SQIVND (reference sequence). CDR3 sequence: CASSASGSHEQYF. CDR3 DNA sequence: TGTGCCAGTAGTGCCTCGGGGTCGCACGAGCAGTACTTC.

This clone was recorded once. This chain joins TRBV19 and TRBJ2-2; the match to TRBD2 covers 7 bases. There are 12 residues in the CDR3. Germline CDR1 reads LNHDA; CDR2 reads SQIVND (reference sequence). The CDR3 coding sequence is TGTGCGGGAGGGCCAAACACCGGGGAGCTGTTTTTT. It translates to CAGGPNTGELFF.

CDR3 protein: CASRRNTGELFF. The CDR3 bases are TGCGCCAGTCGTCGGAACACCGGGGAGCTGTTTTTT. This rearrangement joins TRBV10-2 to TRBJ2-2; D call uncertain. From germline, CDR1 is WSHSY and CDR2 SAAADI. The CDR3 has 12 amino acids. V was pared by 9 bases and J by 1 base, with 6 bases between.

About this clone: At one boundary the junction diverges from the germline segment, which might be a read error. The rearrangement uses TRBV7-7 and TRBJ2-3; D is perhaps TRBD1 (6 bases). This CDR3 contains 14 residues. Germline V gene data show CDR1 as SSHAT and CDR2 as FNYEAQ (reference sequence). CDR3 bases: TGTGCTAGCAGCCACGGACAGAGCACAGATACGCAGTATTTT. This sequence encodes CASSHGQSTDTQYF.

This clone turned up a few times. This chain uses TRBV9 with TRBJ2-5; 13 nucleotides line up with TRBD2. Germline V lookup: CDR1 SGDLS, CDR2 YYNGEE. Trimming at V came to 4 bases and at J to 4 bases, leaving 7 bases not matched to a gene. There are 16 residues in the CDR3. This CDR3 is CASSPTGLAGAETQYF. CDR3 in DNA: TGTGCCAGCAGCCCGACAGGACTAGCGGGAGCAGAGACCCAGTACTTC.

The gene calls are TRBV7-9 and TRBJ1-2, with 7 bases lining up with TRBD1. The CDR3 contains 17 residues. Germline CDR1 SEHNR, CDR2 FQNEAQ (reference sequence). The CDR3 coding sequence is TGTTCCACCGGGGACAGCAAGGTCCTCTATTCAAACTATGGCTACACCTTC. As protein: CSTGDSKVLYSNYGYTF. The full variable domain, its missing parts supplied by reference TRBV7-9 and TRBJ1-2, is DTGVSQNPRHKITKRGQNVTFRCDPISEHNRLYWYRQTLGQGPEFLTYFQNEAQLEKSRLLSDRFSAERPKGSFSTLEIQRTEQGDSAMYLCSTGDSKVLYSNYGYTFGSGTRLTVV.

This rearrangement joins TRBV2 to TRBJ2-3; 10 bases fit TRBD2. Germline loops: CDR1 SNHLY, CDR2 FYNNEI. This CDR3 is built from 16 residues. The junction had 5 bases not matched to a gene; V was cut back by 4 bases and J by 1 base. Here the CDR3 reads CASSASGRGGTDTQYF. The CDR3 bases are TGTGCCAGCAGTGCGAGCGGGAGGGGGGGCACAGATACGCAGTATTTT.

The V gene is TRBV28, the J gene TRBJ1-2, with a weak D call TRBD1 (5 bases). Trimming pared 7 bases from V and 8 bases from J, leaving 23 bases between. CDR1 is MDHEN, CDR2 SYDVKM, per germline. This CDR3 region has 15 residues. The CDR3 coding sequence is TGTGCCAGCATTCGGGGAGGGACTACCCTTGAGGGCTACACCTTC. Protein: CASIRGGTTLEGYTF.

CDR3 DNA: TGTGCCAGCAGCCCGGGACAGCTTAACTATGGCTACACCTTC. It codes for CASSPGQLNYGYTF. The V and J genes are TRBV5-6 and TRBJ1-2; TRBD1 aligns across 7 bases. The CDR3 has 14 residues. Looked up from germline, CDR1 is SGHDT and CDR2 is YYEEEE. With V trimmed by 4 bases and J by 1 base, 4 bases remained unmatched.

The genes are TRBV9 and TRBJ2-1; tentatively, D is TRBD2 (6 bases). This CDR3 is 13 amino acids long. Per the germline V gene, CDR1 is SGDLS and CDR2 is YYNGEE. Trimming left V 0 bases short and J 9 bases short, with 10 bases between. The CDR3 nucleotides are TGTGCCAGCAGCGTAGCAAAGGAGGGTGAGCAGTTCTTC. Translated, it gives CASSVAKEGEQFF.

The chain couples TRBV28 to TRBJ1-2, with 7 nucleotides matching TRBD1. Germline values: CDR1 MDHEN, CDR2 SYDVKM. This CDR3 contains 12 residues. The trim removed 11 bases at V and 2 bases at J, leaving 5 bases unmatched. CDR3 bases: TGTGCCGCAGGGGGACAGAACTATGGCTACACCTTC. This sequence encodes CAAGGQNYGYTF.

The chain carries TRBV11-3 and TRBJ2-7, with 8 nucleotides matching TRBD1. The CDR3 length is 15 residues. The J segment lost 0 bases and the V segment lost 2 bases, leaving 3 bases of the junction unmatched. Germline loops: CDR1 SGHNT, CDR2 YENEEA. DNA of the CDR3: TGTGCCAGCAGCTTACGGACAGGGACCTCCTACGAGCAGTACTTC. Translating it yields CASSLRTGTSYEQYF.

The chain links TRBV28 to TRBJ1-4; the match to TRBD1 covers 11 bases. CDR1 is MDHEN, CDR2 SYDVKM, per germline. The CDR3 has 17 residues. The V and J ends lost 3 bases and 2 bases, in that order; junction bases with no gene match: 5. For the CDR3, the DNA is TGTGCCAGCAGTTTTTTGGGACAGGGGGGTACTAATGAAAAACTGTTTTTT. It is translated as CASSFLGQGGTNEKLFF.

The V call is TRBV13, the J call TRBJ2-2; 8 bases are a match to TRBD1. The J segment lost 5 bases and the V segment lost 5 bases, leaving 7 bases of the junction unmatched. The CDR3 is 15 amino acids. Germline V gene data show CDR1 as PRHDT and CDR2 as FYEKMQ (reference sequence). The DNA of the CDR3 is TGTGCCAGCAGCGCCAGGGGGCCTGGGACCGGGGAGCTGTTTTTT. Protein product: CASSARGPGTGELFF.

This chain joins TRBV5-1 and TRBJ2-1; 9 positions match TRBD1. V shed 7 bases and J 4 bases; nucleotides not matched to a gene: 9. The germline CDR1 and CDR2 sequences are SGHRS and YFSETQ. The CDR3 covers 15 residues. The CDR3 sequence: CASRGGTGPYNEQFF. In DNA form, the CDR3 reads TGCGCCAGCCGTGGAGGGACAGGGCCTTACAATGAGCAGTTCTTC.

This clone was counted between two and nine times. The rearrangement links TRBV27 to TRBJ2-3; D is unclear. From germline, CDR1 is MNHEY and CDR2 SMNVEV (reference sequence). The CDR3 sequence is 13 residues long. Trimming took 5 bases from V and 2 from J, leaving 8 bases between them. CDR3 in DNA: TGTGCCAGCAGTCCCCCCTCCACAGATACGCAGTATTTT. Amino acid sequence: CASSPPSTDTQYF.

The V call is TRBV28, the J call TRBJ2-7, with 12 bases that match TRBD1. This CDR3 comprises 16 residues. Germline CDR1 MDHEN, CDR2 SYDVKM. V lost 3 bases and J lost 4; bases outside the gene matches: 7. The CDR3 is CASSFPGTGGGYEQYF. Written as DNA, the CDR3 is TGTGCCAGCAGTTTTCCAGGGACAGGGGGCGGTTACGAGCAGTACTTC.

The CDR3 nucleotides read TGTGCCAGCAGTGTCGGGACAGGGGGCTTTTGGACTTTC. This encodes CASSVGTGGFWTF. This chain uses TRBV6-1 with TRBJ2-6; TRBD1 aligns across 12 bases. J gave up 18 bases and V 4 bases, and 7 bases lay outside the gene matches. Germline CDR1 MNHNS, CDR2 SASEGT. This CDR3 is 13 amino acids long.